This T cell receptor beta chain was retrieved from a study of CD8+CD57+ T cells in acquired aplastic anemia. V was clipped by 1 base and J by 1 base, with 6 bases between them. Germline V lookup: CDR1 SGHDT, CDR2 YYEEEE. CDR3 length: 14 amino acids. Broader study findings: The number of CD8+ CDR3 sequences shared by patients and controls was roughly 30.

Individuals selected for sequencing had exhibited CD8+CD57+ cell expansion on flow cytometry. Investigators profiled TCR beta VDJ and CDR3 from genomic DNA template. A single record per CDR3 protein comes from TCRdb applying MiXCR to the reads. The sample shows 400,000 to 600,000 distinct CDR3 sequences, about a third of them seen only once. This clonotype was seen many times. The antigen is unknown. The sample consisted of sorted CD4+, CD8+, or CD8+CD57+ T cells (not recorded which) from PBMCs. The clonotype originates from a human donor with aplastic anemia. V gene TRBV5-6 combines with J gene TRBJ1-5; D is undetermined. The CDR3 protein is CASSLFGSNQPQHF. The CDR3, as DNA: TGTGCCAGCAGCTTGTTTGGGAGCAATCAGCCCCAGCATTTT. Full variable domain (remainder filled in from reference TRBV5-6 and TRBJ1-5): DAGVTQSPTHLIKTRGQQVTLRCSPKSGHDTVSWYQQALGQGPQFIFQYYEEEERQRGNFPDRFSGHQFPNYSSELNVNALLLGDSALYLCASSLFGSNQPQHFGDGTRLSIL.